The TCR beta chain under discussion was sequenced for a study of cytomegalovirus exposure and HLA in healthy donors (dated by TCRdb to 2017 to 2019). Regarding the research as a whole: In an earlier analysis of about 560 of the donors, about 270 Gb of sequence data and some 120 million unique TCR beta sequences from about 179 million T cells were reported. Around 320 gigabases of sequencing data and approximately 80 million unique TCR sequences were included in an early release covering about 620 HLA-typed donors. Among the approximately 420 genotyped donors, around 81% belonged to the genetic ancestry cluster associated with self-reported Caucasian donors. The study aimed to test whether signatures of past pathogen exposure could be identified by cataloging public T cell receptors. The T cell repertoires of some 670 subjects were profiled by immunosequencing and related to cytomegalovirus serostatus. A separate validation cohort of over a hundred different subjects was used in addition to the 666-subject first cohort. To predict cytomegalovirus infection status, the study brought together high-throughput TCR immunosequencing, statistical association of individual TCRs with disease status, and machine learning. A later analysis re-examined previously published TCR beta repertoires from just over 650 donors and added high-resolution HLA genotyping to investigate patterns of TCR occurrence. Rather than drawing on any new phenotypic data, the later analysis identified candidate immune exposures from TCR beta sequences and the way those sequences occurred across donors. In an earlier analysis of 587 of the donors, high-throughput TCR beta sequencing was used to judge whether each TCR beta V gene segment behaved as functional or pseudogenic. Donor age, sex, ethnicity and CMV serostatus were compiled together with the repertoire data. A later genetic analysis took genome-wide SNP genotypes for about three fifths of the 666 donors and used that subset as a discovery cohort. Every discovery cohort repertoire had been produced on one sequencing platform. HLA typing included class I and class II loci at four-digit resolution. The number of donors typed differed by locus, with about 629-630 for A, B, C, DRB1 and DQB1, 522 for DQA1, under 610 for DPA1, and roughly 450 for DPB1. Roughly five DR-DQ haplotypes were treated as single units for association and clustering because of strong linkage in the cohort. Among roughly 400 genotyped donors of the cohort, an average of roughly 240,000 unique TCR beta nucleotide sequences were sequenced per donor, roughly 18% of them non-productive. Broad study findings and their caveats: Most TCR sequences were observed very rarely across donors, whereas some public TCRs were present in many individuals. A group of highly shared sequence variants was considered likely to be a technical artifact of the sequencing pipeline. An association between a missense DCLRE1C variant and V-gene and J-gene trimming of TCR beta chains was found in a later genetic analysis and replicated in an independent cohort. In a later analysis, TCR association rates were found to vary across HLA loci, with the most associated TCRs seen for DRB1 alleles and the fewest for HLA-C alleles. In vitro tests confirmed that a few of the cytomegalovirus-associated TCR beta chains recognize cytomegalovirus antigens. The authors suggested that the approach could potentially be generalized to other disease states and immunological phenotypes. A further reported finding was that TCR beta sequences accurately predicted the HLA-A and HLA-B alleles for most subjects in the first cohort. Roughly uniform sequencing depth across donors was assumed in presence/absence analyses, although this assumption may not hold. In an earlier analysis of roughly 560 of the donors, most TCR beta V segments were observed in productive rearrangements about 87% or about 30% of the time, broadly matching IMGT annotations. The cohort was sequenced for TCR beta chains only, and without alpha or paired-chain data the features that could be detected were limited. In a later analysis, most CMV-associated TCR beta chains were found to appear HLA-restricted, with HLA associations seemingly driven largely by CMV exposure. The classifier was reported to diagnose cytomegalovirus status with high specificity and sensitivity in both the original cohort and the validation cohort. Compared with the 666-donor mean, donors in an Asian-associated ancestry cluster had fewer N-insertions in productive TCRs, according to a later genetic analysis. A later analysis reported that several top co-occurrence clusters appeared linked to parvovirus B19, influenza, CMV and Epstein-Barr virus. In a later analysis, around 15,000 TCR beta sequences were associated with specific HLA alleles at a false discovery rate of 0.05. When HLA alleles, especially DR and DQ, strongly co-occurred, attributing TCR associations to individual alleles was difficult. For the cohort, immune exposure information was limited to CMV serostatus. Linkage disequilibrium might explain the correlated functional status among segregating V segments, but an unknown experimental factor could not be excluded. HLA typing was unavailable for some donors at each locus, so association tests used only the typed subset. The study listed approximately 150 TCR beta chains as associated with cytomegalovirus. In a later analysis, HLA-associated TCR beta chains were found to be more clonally expanded and to have lower generation probabilities than equally common non-associated chains. The earlier analysis of 587 of the donors excluded some 16 rarely observed V segments, including chromosome 9 orphons, because counts were too low.

The cohort comprised more than 550 healthy bone marrow donors. At the time of sampling, every cohort member was nominally healthy, though immune exposures that went unrecorded were likely present. The donor tested CMV seronegative, placing the donor among the 350 or so seronegative members of the cohort. Every donor gave a peripheral blood sample, and the peripheral blood mononuclear cells from that sample were used for TCR beta sequencing. Genomic DNA extraction from the blood cell samples was performed with the Qiagen DNeasy Blood Extraction Kit. This clone is a singleton in its sample. The clone's antigen remains unknown. No base quality information exists; no much larger clone differs at one position. Libraries came from the immunoSEQ multiplex PCR assay. A mixture of 60 forward primers for TCR Vbeta segments and 13 reverse primers for TCR Jbeta segments was used in the multiplex PCR. The CDR3 region of rearranged TCR beta genes was amplified from genomic DNA by a multiplex PCR assay. The amplified TCR beta libraries were sequenced on the Illumina HiSeq System as 87-base-pair reads. Under the source paper's analysis protocol: A later analysis tallied 75 million to 95 million unique TCR beta chains across the 610 or so repertoires, and approximately 12 million of those chains were shared by two or more donors. Raw reads were error-corrected and collapsed into unique sequences with a nearest-neighbor algorithm that merged closely related sequences to remove PCR and sequencing errors. CDR3 sequences were aligned to IMGT reference sequences to assign V, D and J gene segments. Each retained sequence needed at least a six-nucleotide match to both a V gene segment and a J gene segment. A rearrangement was called productive if the CDR3 had no stop codons and remained in frame with V and J, and every other rearrangement was called non-productive. Following IMGT convention, CDR3 was defined as the stretch from the second conserved V-encoded cysteine to the conserved J-encoded phenylalanine. Sequences without an unambiguous match to a single V gene segment were excluded from the earlier analysis of almost 600 of the donors. In an earlier analysis of some 590 of the donors, a V segment was called functional when productive rearrangements were above 56.7%, and segregating when the standard deviation between donors exceeded 5%. A statistical classification framework was built for diagnosing cytomegalovirus status from the catalog of TCR beta chain sequences. In a later analysis, V and J genes were assigned by comparing TCR nucleotide sequences against IMGT/GENE-DB human TR gene sequences. The TCRdist pipeline was used in a later analysis to assign CDR3 sequences and most-parsimonious VDJ recombination scenarios. In a later analysis, each TCR beta chain was defined by its CDR3 amino acid sequence together with its V-gene family, and reads lacking a unique V-gene family were excluded. To address suspected cross-contamination and a sequencing artifact, a later analysis removed around 590 highly shared, low-generation-probability nucleotide sequences. A later analysis calculated a clonal expansion index for each public chain from normalized within-repertoire ranks of inferred template counts. In a later analysis, generation probabilities were computed using a VDJ recombination model fitted to out-of-frame rearrangements, and the results were checked against IGoR. Hypergeometric tests were used in a later analysis to score TCR-TCR, TCR-HLA and TCR-CMV co-occurrence, with a repertoire-size bias correction applied to the TCR pairs. To estimate false discovery rates, a later analysis permuted the HLA or CMV assignments 20 times. In a later analysis, co-occurring TCRs were grouped with DBSCAN, and TCRdist sequence similarity was added when clustering was performed within HLA-allele-positive subsets. For co-occurrence clustering, repertoires with fewer than 30,000 or more than 120,000 public chains were excluded, along with five or six repertoires with anomalous nucleotide sharing. TCRdb took this table from immuneACCESS and kept in-frame rearrangements with V and J called. Such tables lack part of the clones; where checked against another copy, unresolved V genes explain under half of the gap, and the rest is unexplained. D and trimming come from the DNA, and the V and J calls and clone size come from that table. Counted in this sample were under 200,000 clones; around three quarters of them appeared once. In total, the top ten clones hold about 2.3% of the sample.

This sequence was found in a woman aged 45 to 65 in good health and CMV-seronegative. Sequencing input: PBMCs.

The CDR3 region has the sequence CASSYSWAPLNPEQYF. The bases are TGTGCCAGCAGTTACTCTTGGGCACCCCTGAACCCCGAGCAGTACTTC. Here the chain combines TRBV6-5 and TRBJ2-7; no confident D gene assignment can be made. The CDR3 numbers 16 residues from cysteine through phenylalanine. Only the CDR3 portion is preserved as DNA: 48 bases, with reading frame beginning at the first base. V loses 0 bases of germline sequence and J loses 6 bases, and the interval between the two ends is 18 bases. CDR1 MNHEY and CDR2 SVGAGI are derived from the germline V gene.